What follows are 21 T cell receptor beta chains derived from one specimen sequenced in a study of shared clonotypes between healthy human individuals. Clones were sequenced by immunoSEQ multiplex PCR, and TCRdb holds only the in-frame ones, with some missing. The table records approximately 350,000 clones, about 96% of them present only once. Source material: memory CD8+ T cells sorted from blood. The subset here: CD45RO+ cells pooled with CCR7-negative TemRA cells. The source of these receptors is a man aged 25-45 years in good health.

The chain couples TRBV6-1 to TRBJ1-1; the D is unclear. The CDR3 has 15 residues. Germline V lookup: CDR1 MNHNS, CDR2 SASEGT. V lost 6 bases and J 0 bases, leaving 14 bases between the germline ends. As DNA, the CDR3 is TGTGCCAGCAGGCTAGAGGGCCCTATGAACACTGAAGCTTTCTTT. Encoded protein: CASRLEGPMNTEAFF.

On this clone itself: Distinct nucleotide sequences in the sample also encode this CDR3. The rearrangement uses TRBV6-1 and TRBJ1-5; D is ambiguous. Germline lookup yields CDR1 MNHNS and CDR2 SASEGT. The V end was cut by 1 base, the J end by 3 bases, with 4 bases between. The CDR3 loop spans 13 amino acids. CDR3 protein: CASSEGVNQPQHF. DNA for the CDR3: TGTGCCAGCAGTGAAGGGGTCAATCAGCCCCAGCATTTT.

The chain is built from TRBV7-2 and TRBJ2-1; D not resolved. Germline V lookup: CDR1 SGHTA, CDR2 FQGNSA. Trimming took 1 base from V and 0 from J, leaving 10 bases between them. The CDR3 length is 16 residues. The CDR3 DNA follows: TGTGCCAGCAGCTTAGGCCCCCCGAGCTCCTACAATGAGCAGTTCTTC. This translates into CASSLGPPSSYNEQFF.

Here the CDR3 reads CASSLDPVTDTQYF. The CDR3 nucleotides read TGTGCCAGCAGCTTAGATCCGGTCACAGATACGCAGTATTTT. This chain connects TRBV7-8 to TRBJ2-3; unclear D gene. Germline assignment: CDR1 SGHVS and CDR2 FQNEAQ. V lost 1 base to trimming and J lost 2 bases, with 7 bases between them. CDR3 length equals 14 residues. The full variable domain, with the rest looked up from reference TRBV7-8 and TRBJ2-3, is GAGVSQSPRYKVAKRGQDVALRCDPISGHVSLFWYQQALGQGPEFLTYFQNEAQLDKSGLPSDRFFAERPEGSVSTLKIQRTQQEDSAVYLCASSLDPVTDTQYFGPGTRLTVL.

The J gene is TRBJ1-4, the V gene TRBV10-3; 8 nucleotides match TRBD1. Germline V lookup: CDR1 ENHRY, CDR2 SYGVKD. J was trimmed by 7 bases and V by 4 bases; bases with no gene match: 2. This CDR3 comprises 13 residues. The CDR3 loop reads CAISGGQGEKLFF. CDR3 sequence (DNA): TGTGCCATCAGTGGAGGACAGGGTGAAAAACTGTTTTTT.

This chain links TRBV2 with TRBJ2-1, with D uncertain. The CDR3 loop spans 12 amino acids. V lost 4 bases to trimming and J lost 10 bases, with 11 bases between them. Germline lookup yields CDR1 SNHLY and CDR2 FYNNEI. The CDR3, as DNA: TGTGCCAGCAGTGTTAGCATTGGCGAGCAGTTCTTC. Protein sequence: CASSVSIGEQFF.

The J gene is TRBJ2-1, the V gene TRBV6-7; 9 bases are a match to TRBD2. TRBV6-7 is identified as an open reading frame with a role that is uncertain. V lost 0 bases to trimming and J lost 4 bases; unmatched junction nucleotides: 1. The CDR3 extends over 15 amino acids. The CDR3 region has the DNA TGTGCCAGCAGTTACTCTAGCGGGAGTTACAATGAGCAGTTCTTC. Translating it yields CASSYSSGSYNEQFF.

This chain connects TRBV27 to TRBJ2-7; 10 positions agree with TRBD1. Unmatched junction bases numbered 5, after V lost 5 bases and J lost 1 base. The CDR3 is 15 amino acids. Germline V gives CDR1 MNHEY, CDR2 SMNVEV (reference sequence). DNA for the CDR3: TGTGCCAGCAGTCGACAGGGGGCGAAGTCCTACGAGCAGTACTTC. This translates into CASSRQGAKSYEQYF.

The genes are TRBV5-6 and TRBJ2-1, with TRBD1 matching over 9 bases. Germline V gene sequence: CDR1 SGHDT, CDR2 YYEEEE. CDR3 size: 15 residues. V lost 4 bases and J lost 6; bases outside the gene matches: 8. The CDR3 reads CASSAGQGGLNEQFF. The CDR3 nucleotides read TGTGCCAGCAGCGCGGGACAGGGCGGCCTCAATGAGCAGTTCTTC.

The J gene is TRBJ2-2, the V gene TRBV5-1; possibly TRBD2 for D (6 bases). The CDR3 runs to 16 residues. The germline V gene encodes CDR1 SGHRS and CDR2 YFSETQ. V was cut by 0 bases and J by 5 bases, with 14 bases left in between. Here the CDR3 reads CASSLATSYRTGELFF. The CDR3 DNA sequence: TGCGCCAGCAGCTTGGCTACTAGCTATAGGACCGGGGAGCTGTTTTTT.

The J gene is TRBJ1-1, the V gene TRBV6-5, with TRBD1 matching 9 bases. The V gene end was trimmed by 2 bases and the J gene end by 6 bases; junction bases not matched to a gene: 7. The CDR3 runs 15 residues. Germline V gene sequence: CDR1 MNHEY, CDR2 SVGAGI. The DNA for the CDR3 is TGTGCCAGCAGTTACCGGGACAGGGTTTTCTCTGAAGCTTTCTTT. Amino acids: CASSYRDRVFSEAFF.

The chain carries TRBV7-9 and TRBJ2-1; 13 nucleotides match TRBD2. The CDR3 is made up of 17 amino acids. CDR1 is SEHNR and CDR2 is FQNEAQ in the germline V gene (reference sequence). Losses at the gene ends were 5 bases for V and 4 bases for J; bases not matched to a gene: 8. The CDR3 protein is CASSPKGLAGTYNEQFF. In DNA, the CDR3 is TGTGCCAGCAGCCCGAAGGGACTAGCGGGGACTTACAATGAGCAGTTCTTC.

CDR3 nucleotide sequence: TGTGCCAGCAGTTTATCCCGGGACAGGGGAAACAATGAGCAGTTCTTC. The encoded protein is CASSLSRDRGNNEQFF. The chain carries TRBV27 and TRBJ2-1, with 10 bases lining up with TRBD1. The J segment lost 5 bases and the V segment lost 0 bases, leaving 4 bases of the junction unmatched. Germline V gene data show CDR1 as MNHEY and CDR2 as SMNVEV (reference sequence). The CDR3 consists of 16 residues.

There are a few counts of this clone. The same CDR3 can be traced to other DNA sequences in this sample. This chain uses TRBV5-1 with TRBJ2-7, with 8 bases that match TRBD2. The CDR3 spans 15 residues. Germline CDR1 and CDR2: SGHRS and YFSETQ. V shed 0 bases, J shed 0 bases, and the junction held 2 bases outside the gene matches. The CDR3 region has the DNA TGCGCCAGCAGCTTGGCCAGCGGGAGCTCCTACGAGCAGTACTTC. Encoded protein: CASSLASGSSYEQYF.

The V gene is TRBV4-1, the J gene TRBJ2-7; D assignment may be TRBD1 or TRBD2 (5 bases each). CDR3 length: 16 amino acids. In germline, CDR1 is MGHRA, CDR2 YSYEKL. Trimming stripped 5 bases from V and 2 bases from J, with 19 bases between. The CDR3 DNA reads TGCGCCAGCAGCTCACTGGGACCTTCCCGTCCCTACGAGCAGTACTTC. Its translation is CASSSLGPSRPYEQYF.

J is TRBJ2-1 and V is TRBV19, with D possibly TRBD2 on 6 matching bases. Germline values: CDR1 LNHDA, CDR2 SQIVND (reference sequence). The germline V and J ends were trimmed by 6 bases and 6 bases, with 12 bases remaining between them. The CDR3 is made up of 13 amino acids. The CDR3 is CASRRDGGNEQFF. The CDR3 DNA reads TGTGCCAGTAGACGGGACGGGGGCAATGAGCAGTTCTTC.

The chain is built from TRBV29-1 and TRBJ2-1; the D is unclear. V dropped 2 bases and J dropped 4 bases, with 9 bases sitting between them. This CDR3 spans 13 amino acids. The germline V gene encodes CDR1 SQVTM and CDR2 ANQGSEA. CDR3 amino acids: CSVELVMYNEQFF. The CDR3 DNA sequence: TGCAGCGTTGAACTAGTGATGTACAATGAGCAGTTCTTC.

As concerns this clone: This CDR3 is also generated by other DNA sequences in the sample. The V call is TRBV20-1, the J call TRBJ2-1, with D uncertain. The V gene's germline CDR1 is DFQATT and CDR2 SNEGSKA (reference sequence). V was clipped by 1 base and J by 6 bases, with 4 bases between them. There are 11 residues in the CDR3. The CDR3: CSARVRNEQFF. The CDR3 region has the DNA TGCAGTGCTAGAGTCCGCAATGAGCAGTTCTTC.

CDR3 sequence reads: CASSKKGDSSYEQYF. The CDR3 nucleotides are TGTGCCAGCAGCAAAAAAGGGGACAGCTCCTACGAGCAGTACTTC. This chain uses TRBV21-1 with TRBJ2-7; TRBD1, the D gene given by the table, was not confirmed from the DNA. TRBV21-1 is labeled a pseudogene. This CDR3 is built from 15 residues.

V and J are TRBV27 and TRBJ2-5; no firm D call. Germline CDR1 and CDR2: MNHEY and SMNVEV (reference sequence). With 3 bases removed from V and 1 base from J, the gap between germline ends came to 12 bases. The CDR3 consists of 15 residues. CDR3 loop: CASSLRSTFQETQYF. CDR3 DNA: TGTGCCAGCAGTTTGAGGTCCACCTTCCAAGAGACCCAGTACTTC.

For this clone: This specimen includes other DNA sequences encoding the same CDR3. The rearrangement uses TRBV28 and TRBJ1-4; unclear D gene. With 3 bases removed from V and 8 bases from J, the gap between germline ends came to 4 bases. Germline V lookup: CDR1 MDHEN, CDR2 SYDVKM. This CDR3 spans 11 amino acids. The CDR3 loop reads CASSLGEKLFF. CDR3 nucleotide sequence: TGTGCCAGCAGTTTGGGAGAAAAACTGTTTTTT.